This entry describes one T cell receptor beta chain. Its specificity is not known. Libraries were made from TCR beta cDNA, and they carried unique molecular identifiers. One entry per CDR3 protein results from TCRdb running MiXCR on the PCR reads. The repertoire holds 400,000 to 500,000 distinct CDR3 sequences, with about 40% as singletons. V was cut by 3 bases and J by 5 bases, with 12 bases left in between. Germline values: CDR1 KGHDR, CDR2 SFDVKD. This CDR3 region has 14 residues. This specimen belongs to a study of post-analysis software for immune sequencing data. Study-level results: A significant reduction in normalized Chao1 diversity was observed in multiple sclerosis patients versus controls. Elevated frequency relative to controls characterized roughly five TRBV segments in patients, TRBV5-6, TRBV5-1 and TRBV20-1 among them.

Input material: blood. This chain uses TRBV24-1 with TRBJ1-2; possible D gene TRBD1, 5 bases. This receptor was identified in a girl aged 2-10 years with multiple sclerosis. CDR3 loop: CATSDPGTEYGYTF. For the CDR3, the DNA is TGTGCCACCAGTGATCCCGGGACTGAATATGGCTACACCTTC.